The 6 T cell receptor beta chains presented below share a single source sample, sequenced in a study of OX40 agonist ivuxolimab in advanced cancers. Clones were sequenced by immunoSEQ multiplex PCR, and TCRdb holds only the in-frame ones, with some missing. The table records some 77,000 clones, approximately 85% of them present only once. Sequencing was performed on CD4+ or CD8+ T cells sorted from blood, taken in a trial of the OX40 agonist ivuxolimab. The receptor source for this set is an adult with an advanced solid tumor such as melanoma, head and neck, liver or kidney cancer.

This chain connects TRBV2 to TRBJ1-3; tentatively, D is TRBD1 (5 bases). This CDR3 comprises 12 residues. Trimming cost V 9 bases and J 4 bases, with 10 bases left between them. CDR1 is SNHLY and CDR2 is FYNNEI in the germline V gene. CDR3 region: CASRSGGNTIYF. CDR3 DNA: TGTGCCAGTCGTTCAGGGGGAAACACCATATATTTT.

The CDR3 here is CASSLRLAGAYEQYF. The CDR3 DNA follows: TGTGCCAGCAGCCTCCGACTAGCGGGGGCCTACGAGCAGTACTTC. The chain joins TRBV5-4 to TRBJ2-7; 12 bases are shared with TRBD2. V dropped 4 bases and J dropped 2; count of bases not matched to a gene: 4. Germline V CDR1 and CDR2: SGHNT, YYREEE (reference sequence). This CDR3 has 15 residues.

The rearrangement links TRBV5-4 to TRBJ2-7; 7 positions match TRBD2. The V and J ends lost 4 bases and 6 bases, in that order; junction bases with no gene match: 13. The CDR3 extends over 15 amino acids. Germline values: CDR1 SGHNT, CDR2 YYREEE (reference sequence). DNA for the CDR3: TGTGCCAGCAGCCCGACCATCGGGGGGTTCGTCGAGCAGTACTTC. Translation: CASSPTIGGFVEQYF.

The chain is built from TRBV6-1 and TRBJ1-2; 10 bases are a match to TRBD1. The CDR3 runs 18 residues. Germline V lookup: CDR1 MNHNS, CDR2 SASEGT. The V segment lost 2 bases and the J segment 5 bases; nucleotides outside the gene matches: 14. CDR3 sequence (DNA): TGTGCCAGCAGTGAATCCGCGTGGCGAAGGACAGGGGGGTATGGCTACACCTTC. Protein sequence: CASSESAWRRTGGYGYTF.

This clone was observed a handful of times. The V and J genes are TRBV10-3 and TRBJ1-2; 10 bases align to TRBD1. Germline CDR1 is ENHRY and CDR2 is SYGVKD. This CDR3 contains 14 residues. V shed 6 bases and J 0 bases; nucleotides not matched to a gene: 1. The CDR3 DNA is TGTGCCATCAGCGGACAGGGGGCTAACTATGGCTACACCTTC. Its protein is CAISGQGANYGYTF.

The CDR3 bases are TGTGCCAGTAGTCCCTCCTCGGTCCCCGCCGGGGAGCTGTTTTTT. Amino acid sequence: CASSPSSVPAGELFF. V is TRBV19 and J is TRBJ2-2; no clear D gene. CDR1 is LNHDA and CDR2 is SQIVND in the germline V gene (reference sequence). Trimming took off 5 bases at V and 6 bases at J, with 16 bases between the two ends. The CDR3 contains 15 residues.